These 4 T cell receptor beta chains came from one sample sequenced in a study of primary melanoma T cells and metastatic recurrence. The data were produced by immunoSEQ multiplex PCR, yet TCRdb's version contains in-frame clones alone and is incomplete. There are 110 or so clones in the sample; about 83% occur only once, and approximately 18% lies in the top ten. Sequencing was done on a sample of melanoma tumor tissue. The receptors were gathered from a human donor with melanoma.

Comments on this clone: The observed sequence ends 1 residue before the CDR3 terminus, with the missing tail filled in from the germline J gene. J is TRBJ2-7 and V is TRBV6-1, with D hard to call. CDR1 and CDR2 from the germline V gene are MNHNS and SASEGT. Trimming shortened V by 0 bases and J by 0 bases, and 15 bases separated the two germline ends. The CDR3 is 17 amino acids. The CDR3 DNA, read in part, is TGTGCCAGCAGTGAAGCGCGTTTAGCTATGAGCTCCTACGAGCAGTAC. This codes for CASSEARLAMSSYEQY. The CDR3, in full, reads CASSEARLAMSSYEQYF.

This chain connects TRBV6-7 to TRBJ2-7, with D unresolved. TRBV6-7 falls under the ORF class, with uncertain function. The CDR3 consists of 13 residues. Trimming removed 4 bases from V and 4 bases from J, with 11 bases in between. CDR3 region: CASSWGPQYEQYF. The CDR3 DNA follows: TGTGCCAGCAGTTGGGGTCCCCAATACGAGCAGTACTTC.

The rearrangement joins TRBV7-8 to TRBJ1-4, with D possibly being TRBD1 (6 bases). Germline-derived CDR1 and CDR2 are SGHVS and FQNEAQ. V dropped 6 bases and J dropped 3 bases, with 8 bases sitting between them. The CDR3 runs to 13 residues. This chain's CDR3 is CASRQGSNEKLFF. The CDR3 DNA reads TGTGCCAGCAGACAGGGCTCTAATGAAAAACTGTTTTTT.

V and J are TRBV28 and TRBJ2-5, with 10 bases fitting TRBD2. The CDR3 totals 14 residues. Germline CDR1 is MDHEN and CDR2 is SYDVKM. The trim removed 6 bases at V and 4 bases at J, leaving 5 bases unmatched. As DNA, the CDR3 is TGTGCCAGCAGCCAGCGGGAGGGCCGAGAGACCCAGTACTTC. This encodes CASSQREGRETQYF.